The rows below give T cell receptor beta chains drawn from one sample of a study of blood T cell repertoires in COVID-19. The repertoire was sequenced with immunoSEQ multiplex PCR; TCRdb's copy has only in-frame clones and lacks some. Of roughly 98,000 clones listed, about 85% are singletons. The source material was peripheral blood. Receptors were obtained from a woman aged 70-85 years with active or convalescent COVID-19. The CDR3 runs from the conserved cysteine through the conserved F or W. Fields, in order: J gene, D gene, clone size, V gene, CDR3 protein, CDR3 DNA. A D gene is named only where the DNA matches it firmly. Clone sizes are given selectively: once, few, many, or a class where the clone is expanded.

j_call: TRBJ1-2; d_call: TRBD1; clone_size: NA; v_call: TRBV4-1; cdr3_aa: CASSQGGQGPFGYTF; cdr3_nt: TGCGCCAGCAGCCAGGGGGGACAGGGACCGTTCGGCTACACCTTC
j_call: TRBJ2-4; d_call: TRBD2; clone_size: NA; v_call: TRBV3-1/TRBV3-2; cdr3_aa: CASSRTSGGKNIQYF; cdr3_nt: TGTGCCAGCAGCCGGACTAGCGGGGGCAAAAACATTCAGTACTTC
j_call: TRBJ1-6; d_call: NA; clone_size: NA; v_call: TRBV6-5; cdr3_aa: CASSRRGDGDSPLHF; cdr3_nt: TGTGCCAGCAGTCGGCGCGGGGACGGGGATTCACCCCTCCACTTT
j_call: TRBJ1-2; d_call: NA; clone_size: NA; v_call: TRBV7-2; cdr3_aa: CASSFESGTPINYGYTF; cdr3_nt: TGTGCCAGCAGCTTCGAATCCGGGACTCCCATTAACTATGGCTACACCTTC
j_call: TRBJ1-3; d_call: NA; clone_size: NA; v_call: TRBV7-9; cdr3_aa: CASSLGGSGNTIYF; cdr3_nt: TGTGCCAGCAGCTTGGGGGGTTCTGGAAACACCATATATTTT
j_call: TRBJ2-3; d_call: TRBD2; clone_size: NA; v_call: TRBV3-1/TRBV3-2; cdr3_aa: CASSLLLGLVTDTQYF; cdr3_nt: TGTGCCAGCAGCCTGCTACTGGGACTAGTCACAGATACGCAGTATTTT
j_call: TRBJ2-7; d_call: NA; clone_size: NA; v_call: TRBV4-3; cdr3_aa: CASSQARLNTYEQYF; cdr3_nt: TGCGCCAGCAGCCAAGCCCGACTAAATACCTACGAGCAGTACTTC
j_call: TRBJ1-1; d_call: TRBD1; clone_size: NA; v_call: TRBV6-6; cdr3_aa: CASSYLPTGAGTEAFF; cdr3_nt: TGTGCCAGCAGTTACCTCCCGACAGGGGCGGGTACTGAAGCTTTCTTT
j_call: TRBJ2-7; d_call: NA; clone_size: NA; v_call: TRBV3-1/TRBV3-2; cdr3_aa: CASSRSSSDQYF; cdr3_nt: TGTGCCAGCAGCCGCTCTAGCTCGGATCAGTACTTC
j_call: TRBJ2-3; d_call: NA; clone_size: NA; v_call: TRBV11-3; cdr3_aa: CASSLNGGGDTQYF; cdr3_nt: TGTGCCAGCAGCTTAAACGGGGGTGGAGATACGCAGTATTTT
j_call: TRBJ1-2; d_call: TRBD1; clone_size: NA; v_call: TRBV6-5; cdr3_aa: CASMGQGTSNYGYTF; cdr3_nt: TGTGCCAGCATGGGACAGGGGACCTCTAACTATGGCTACACCTTC
j_call: TRBJ1-3; d_call: NA; clone_size: NA; v_call: TRBV4-2; cdr3_aa: CASSRQVTDSSGNTIYF; cdr3_nt: TGTGCCAGCAGCCGCCAAGTAACTGACAGCTCTGGAAACACCATATATTTT
j_call: TRBJ2-5; d_call: TRBD1; clone_size: NA; v_call: TRBV18; cdr3_aa: CASSRIPVTGEVETQYF; cdr3_nt: TGTGCCAGCTCACGAATCCCGGTGACAGGGGAGGTAGAGACCCAGTACTTC
j_call: TRBJ1-2; d_call: TRBD1; clone_size: NA; v_call: TRBV2; cdr3_aa: CASRPGTANYGYTF; cdr3_nt: TGTGCCAGCAGACCTGGGACAGCTAACTATGGCTACACCTTC
j_call: TRBJ2-5; d_call: NA; clone_size: NA; v_call: TRBV5-4; cdr3_aa: CASSLSGQPQETQYF; cdr3_nt: TGTGCCAGCAGCTTGAGCGGGCAGCCGCAAGAGACCCAGTACTTC
j_call: TRBJ1-3; d_call: NA; clone_size: NA; v_call: TRBV5-1; cdr3_aa: CASKEEGSGNTIYF; cdr3_nt: TGCGCCAGCAAGGAGGAAGGCTCTGGAAACACCATATATTTT
j_call: TRBJ2-7; d_call: NA; clone_size: NA; v_call: TRBV2; cdr3_aa: CASIPGRASYEQYF; cdr3_nt: TGTGCCAGCATCCCCGGGAGAGCCAGCTACGAGCAGTACTTC
j_call: TRBJ1-1; d_call: TRBD1; clone_size: NA; v_call: TRBV6-2/TRBV6-3; cdr3_aa: CASSYTFQGDFAFF; cdr3_nt: TGTGCCAGCAGTTACACGTTCCAGGGGGACTTCGCTTTCTTT
j_call: TRBJ2-7; d_call: NA; clone_size: NA; v_call: TRBV19; cdr3_aa: CASSKAGNDYEQYF; cdr3_nt: TGTGCCAGTAGTAAGGCAGGGAACGACTACGAGCAGTACTTC
j_call: TRBJ2-1; d_call: TRBD1; clone_size: NA; v_call: TRBV7-9; cdr3_aa: CASSQTPPGQEYNEQFF; cdr3_nt: TGTGCCAGCAGCCAAACCCCTCCGGGACAGGAGTACAATGAGCAGTTCTTC
j_call: TRBJ2-2; d_call: NA; clone_size: once; v_call: TRBV6-5; cdr3_aa: CASTGTNTGELFF; cdr3_nt: TGTGCCAGCACAGGGACAAACACCGGGGAGCTGTTTTTT
j_call: TRBJ2-7; d_call: NA; clone_size: once; v_call: TRBV18; cdr3_aa: CASSPFFGGGPYEQYF; cdr3_nt: TGTGCCAGCTCACCTTTTTTTGGCGGGGGCCCCTACGAGCAGTACTTC
j_call: TRBJ2-2; d_call: NA; clone_size: NA; v_call: TRBV3-1/TRBV3-2; cdr3_aa: CASSQDLDWNTGELFF; cdr3_nt: TGTGCCAGCAGCCAAGATCTCGACTGGAACACCGGGGAGCTGTTTTTT
j_call: TRBJ1-1; d_call: NA; clone_size: once; v_call: TRBV18; cdr3_aa: CASSFGGNTEAFF; cdr3_nt: TGTGCCAGCTCCTTTGGCGGGAACACTGAAGCTTTCTTT
j_call: TRBJ1-4; d_call: TRBD1; clone_size: NA; v_call: TRBV2; cdr3_aa: CAGNRGPGTNEKLFF; cdr3_nt: TGTGCCGGGAACAGGGGGCCGGGAACTAATGAAAAACTGTTTTTT
j_call: TRBJ1-2; d_call: NA; clone_size: NA; v_call: TRBV28; cdr3_aa: CASRVGGNYGYTF; cdr3_nt: TGTGCCAGCAGAGTGGGGGGGAACTATGGCTACACCTTC
j_call: TRBJ2-1; d_call: NA; clone_size: NA; v_call: TRBV10-3; cdr3_aa: CAISERGSYNEQFF; cdr3_nt: TGTGCCATCAGTGAGAGGGGGTCCTACAATGAGCAGTTCTTC
j_call: TRBJ2-5; d_call: TRBD2; clone_size: NA; v_call: TRBV5-1; cdr3_aa: CASSAGLAGGQETQYF; cdr3_nt: TGCGCCAGCAGCGCCGGACTAGCGGGGGGCCAAGAGACCCAGTACTTC
j_call: TRBJ2-7; d_call: NA; clone_size: once; v_call: TRBV5-1; cdr3_aa: CASSSHTYLTDSYEQYF; cdr3_nt: TGCGCCAGCAGCTCTCATACATACCTGACAGACTCCTACGAGCAGTACTTC
j_call: TRBJ2-3; d_call: TRBD2; clone_size: once; v_call: TRBV5-1; cdr3_aa: CASSLGLAATDTQYF; cdr3_nt: TGCGCCAGCAGCCTAGGACTAGCGGCCACAGATACGCAGTATTTT
j_call: TRBJ2-2; d_call: NA; clone_size: NA; v_call: TRBV2; cdr3_aa: CASSVRETGELFF; cdr3_nt: TGTGCCAGCAGTGTCAGGGAAACCGGGGAGCTGTTTTTT
j_call: TRBJ2-2; d_call: NA; clone_size: once; v_call: TRBV2; cdr3_aa: CASSARSLIGELFF; cdr3_nt: TGTGCCAGCAGCGCCAGATCCTTAATCGGGGAGCTGTTTTTT
j_call: TRBJ2-3; d_call: TRBD2; clone_size: many; v_call: TRBV4-2; cdr3_aa: CASSQGTSLTDTQYF; cdr3_nt: TGTGCCAGCAGCCAGGGGACTAGCCTCACAGATACGCAGTATTTT
j_call: TRBJ1-3; d_call: NA; clone_size: NA; v_call: TRBV5-1; cdr3_aa: CASSSEAVGGNTIYF; cdr3_nt: TGCGCCAGCAGCTCCGAGGCGGTGGGTGGAAACACCATATATTTT
j_call: TRBJ2-6; d_call: NA; clone_size: NA; v_call: TRBV29-1; cdr3_aa: CSVLDSSVLTF; cdr3_nt: TGCAGCGTTTTGGACAGTTCCGTCCTGACTTTC
j_call: TRBJ1-6; d_call: NA; clone_size: NA; v_call: TRBV7-2; cdr3_aa: CASSLDRGTLHF; cdr3_nt: TGTGCCAGCAGCTTAGATCGGGGGACCCTCCACTTT
j_call: TRBJ1-2; d_call: TRBD1; clone_size: NA; v_call: TRBV10-3; cdr3_aa: CATRSRTGRSVYGYTF; cdr3_nt: TGTGCCACCCGGTCTCGGACAGGGAGAAGCGTCTATGGCTACACCTTC
j_call: TRBJ1-1; d_call: TRBD1; clone_size: NA; v_call: TRBV18; cdr3_aa: CASSRDRESYTEAFF; cdr3_nt: TGTGCCAGCTCTCGGGACAGGGAATCGTACACTGAAGCTTTCTTT
j_call: TRBJ1-3; d_call: NA; clone_size: NA; v_call: TRBV28; cdr3_aa: CASRTITGGKEHF; cdr3_nt: TGTGCCAGCAGAACCATCACGGGGGGGAAGGAACATTTT
j_call: TRBJ1-2; d_call: NA; clone_size: NA; v_call: TRBV6-2/TRBV6-3; cdr3_aa: CASSYTSRGVTYGYTF; cdr3_nt: TGTGCCAGCAGTTATACCTCCAGGGGCGTTACCTATGGCTACACCTTC
j_call: TRBJ2-1; d_call: TRBD2; clone_size: NA; v_call: TRBV7-2; cdr3_aa: CASSLAARGGNEQFF; cdr3_nt: TGTGCCAGCAGCTTAGCGGCCCGGGGGGGCAATGAGCAGTTCTTC